This TCR beta chain was sequenced in a study of PD-L1 blockade in urothelial cancer. Clones were read by immunoSEQ multiplex PCR, and TCRdb kept only the in-frame ones, dropping some. The table shows about 56,000 clones, with approximately 85% occurring only once. Trimming cost V 5 bases and J 5 bases, with 21 bases left between them. The CDR3 is made up of 16 amino acids. The germline gives CDR1 SEHNR, CDR2 FQNEAQ (reference sequence). As for time point: pretreatment peripheral blood. This receptor was identified in a man between 65 and 85 years old with urothelial cancer. The V call is TRBV7-9, the J call TRBJ1-1; D possibly corresponds to TRBD1 (6 bases). The specimen was PBMCs, collected around atezolizumab (anti-PD-L1) treatment. The CDR3 coding sequence is TGTGCCAGCAGCCCGCCGGGGGCGGGAGTTGGGACTGAAGCTTTCTTT. Its protein is CASSPPGAGVGTEAFF.